This T cell receptor beta chain was recorded in a study of response to subunit inactivated influenza vaccine. Study observations and caveats: New T cells are recruited in small numbers by each seasonal influenza vaccination, according to the authors' suggestion.

This clonotype showed up many times. Antigen unknown. From the RT-PCR reads, TCRdb called clonotypes with MiXCR, one entry per CDR3 protein. The sample lists approximately 730,000 distinct CDR3 sequences; approximately 15% were seen once. CDR3 length: 13 amino acids. The V and J ends lost 1 base and 4 bases respectively, with 7 bases between them. CDR1 is SGHAT and CDR2 is FQNNGV in the germline V gene. Sequencing was performed on PBMCs from blood, taken roughly 15 days before vaccination. The chain has TRBV11-2 and TRBJ1-1; the D is unclear. This clonotype was obtained from a man aged 50 or older who received an inactivated influenza vaccine. CDR3 DNA: TGTGCCAGCAGCTTAGTGGTGGGCACTGAAGCTTTCTTT. Its protein is CASSLVVGTEAFF.